Described below is a single T cell receptor (beta chain) sequence and its context. No antigen is known for it. Read data end 3 residues before the CDR3 end; the end is taken from the germline J gene. This entry belongs to a study of T cells in women clearing cervical HPV infection. Study-level findings and limits: CIN3+ cases had significantly higher TCR repertoire richness than controls, but evenness did not differ. A classifier using richness and V gene abundances reached an AUC of around 0.81.

Only in-frame clones appear in the TCRdb table, and some are missing; sequencing was by immunoSEQ multiplex PCR. Here the sample table reports about 24,000 clones. V lost 3 bases to trimming and J lost 1 base, with 6 bases between them. The CDR3 has 13 amino acids. The germline V gene encodes CDR1 DFQATT and CDR2 SNEGSKA (reference sequence). This clonotype was sampled from a woman aged 18-69 years with a cervical HPV16 infection that either progressed to CIN3+ or cleared (not recorded which). This chain links TRBV20-1 with TRBJ1-4; no clear D gene. The sample consisted of blood buffy coat. The sequenced part of the CDR3 DNA is TGCAGTGCTAGGTCTATAACTAATGAAAAA. Protein: CSARSITNEK. The entire CDR3 is CSARSITNEKLFF.